Following are 2 T cell receptor beta chains from one sample sequenced in a study of T cell responses to AZD1222 COVID-19 vaccine. Repertoires were generated with immunoSEQ multiplex PCR, while TCRdb's copy carries only in-frame clones and drops some. This table has 150,000 to 200,000 clones, 90% to 95% appearing once. The sequenced sample was peripheral blood, obtained on day 0 of AZD1222 vaccination. Source of these receptors: an adult in good health.

The V and J genes are TRBV3-1 (or the pseudogene TRBV3-2) and TRBJ2-4, with TRBD2 matching 9 bases. CDR1 is LGHDT and CDR2 is YNNKEL in the germline V gene (reference sequence). V was clipped by 5 bases and J by 6 bases; unmatched bases: 5. The CDR3 has 14 residues. The CDR3 DNA sequence: TGTGCCAGCAGCTCGAAGACTAGCGGAAACATTCAGTACTTC. It specifies CASSSKTSGNIQYF.

J is TRBJ2-2 and V is TRBV5-8; tentative D call: TRBD2 (6 bases). V lost 2 bases to trimming and J lost 2 bases, with 10 bases between them. The germline V gene has CDR1 SGHTS and CDR2 YDEGEE. CDR3 length equals 15 residues. The CDR3 sequence: CASSFPGVNTGELFF. The CDR3 DNA sequence: TGTGCCAGCAGCTTTCCGGGAGTTAACACCGGGGAGCTGTTTTTT.